Sequencing of this TCR beta chain was carried out in a study of Graves' ophthalmopathy and Graves' hyperthyroidism (dated by TCRdb to 2016 to 2019). Looking at the study overall: Peripheral blood was collected at initial diagnosis, prior to any treatment. To explore V-J signatures distinguishing ophthalmopathy from hyperthyroidism, a discovery set of about a hundred patients (roughly 45 ophthalmopathy, 55 to 60 stable hyperthyroidism) was enrolled. In total, 135 blood samples were TCR-sequenced: approximately 40 ophthalmopathy, under 85 hyperthyroidism and about 17 hyperthyroidism-to-ophthalmopathy patients. In over 5 hyperthyroidism patients, the T-cell repertoire of thyroid tissue was compared with the T-cell repertoire of blood. TCR beta repertoire signatures were used to distinguish Graves' ophthalmopathy from Graves' hyperthyroidism and to predict progression to ophthalmopathy. Once sampling was done, hyperthyroidism patients were given methimazole at a starting dose of 30 mg daily, while ophthalmopathy patients were given high-dose intravenous methylprednisolone. The independent validation cohort included some 19 hyperthyroidism patients plus 17 patients who later progressed from hyperthyroidism to ophthalmopathy. The 100 discovery patients were randomly split 7:3 into training and test sets.

This clonotype was detected only a few times. Its recognized antigen is unknown. Base qualities are not at hand, and no much larger clone is one base apart. The ophthalmopathy patients had moderately to severely active disease, with a Clinical Activity Score of 3 or higher, a NOSPECS grade of 4 or higher, and a disease duration of less than 3 months. Patients were excluded if they had other autoimmune diseases, uncontrolled infections, pregnancy or lactation. Clinical symptoms, serum thyroxine, TRAb, thyroid ultrasound and orbital computed tomography formed the basis of the diagnosis. PBMCs were isolated from around 10 ml of fresh peripheral blood by Ficoll-Paque density gradient centrifugation. Total RNA was extracted using Trizol reagent, and RNA quality was checked on an Agilent 2100 Bioanalyzer. Results and caveats for the whole study, not just this receptor: No statistical method was used to predetermine the sample size, and group allocation was not hidden from the investigators. The 13-signature model separated ophthalmopathy from stable hyperthyroidism with roughly 90% sensitivity and 81.08% specificity in cross-validation, and 80%/75% in the test set. In validation, the model predicted ophthalmopathy progression with about 71% sensitivity and approximately 78% specificity; eleven to twelve predicted patients were CT-confirmed with GO in a median of approximately 6.5 months. Most of the expanded thyroid clonotypes with a frequency above 0.001 were also detected in blood, and it was suggested that the thyroid immune response may be reflected by blood repertoires.

V is reduced by 3 bases and J by 0 bases, leaving a spacing of 6 bases between them. The CDR3 covers 13 residues, taking in both the cysteine and the phenylalanine. Just CDR3 DNA is preserved here, 39 bases in frame from base 1. Sequences LNHDA (CDR1) and SQIVND (CDR2) are obtained from the germline V gene (reference sequence). For repertoire sequencing, the TCR beta CDR3 regions were amplified from RNA transcripts. A first-round RT-PCR used HTBI primers with the Qiagen OneStep RT-PCR kit, followed by a second-round multiplex PCR, size selection and purification. Libraries were sequenced paired-end with 100 bp reads on an Illumina HiSeq2000. The published analysis was carried out like this. SOAPnuke was used to process the reads, removing any read that contained adapters or uncalled bases, had a mean Phred below 15, or lacked an exact match to the constant primer or identifier. COPE v1.2.5 was used to merge the high-quality paired reads. Clonotypes were defined as unique nucleotide sequences and were aligned to IMGT TRB V, D and J references using MiTCR v1.1. Only V-J combinations with frequency above 0.0001 were analysed, covering over 98% of repertoires. For each V-J combination, a TCR clonal expansion and chaos score was defined as the ratio of F50 clonal expansion to chaos observed in the TCRdist matrix. Welch's t-statistics and random forest were used to narrow the features down to 10 to 15 V-J combinations, which were then fed into a naive Bayes classifier. Thyroid-blood repertoire similarity was quantified with the Morisita-Horn index. In TCRdb, the public reads were trimmed at Q25 with fastp and aligned with MiXCR, with productive beta chains retained. Every CDR3 protein is listed once, alongside the most common genes and DNA of its rows. In this record, the V and J calls reflect TCRdb's handling and not the investigators' own analysis. Across this sample there are about 500,000 distinct CDR3 sequences, with approximately 15% seen only once. 8% to 10% of the sample belongs to the ten largest clones.

The receptor was derived from a woman between 25 and 40 years old with Graves' ophthalmopathy. Donor details come from another sample of the same person, matched by shared clones. Sequenced input: blood. The chain is assembled from TRBV19 and TRBJ2-7, with the D gene not confidently named. The DNA reads as follows: TGTGCCAGTAGTATGGGATTCTCCTACGAGCAGTACTTC. This yields the protein CASSMGFSYEQYF.